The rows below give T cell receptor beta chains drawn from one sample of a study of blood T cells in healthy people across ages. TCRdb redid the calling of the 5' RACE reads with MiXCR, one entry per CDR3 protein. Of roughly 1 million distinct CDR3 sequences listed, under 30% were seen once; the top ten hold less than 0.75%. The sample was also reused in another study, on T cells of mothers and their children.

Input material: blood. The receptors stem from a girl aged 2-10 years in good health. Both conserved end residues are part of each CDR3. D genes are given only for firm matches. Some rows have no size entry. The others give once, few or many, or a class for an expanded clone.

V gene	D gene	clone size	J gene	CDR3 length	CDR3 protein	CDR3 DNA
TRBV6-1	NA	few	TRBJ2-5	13	CASSESWSETQYF	TGTGCCAGCAGTGAATCCTGGAGTGAGACCCAGTACTTC
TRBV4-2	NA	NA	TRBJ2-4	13	CASSLKQGGIQYF	TGTGCCAGCAGCCTAAAGCAGGGGGGCATTCAGTACTTC
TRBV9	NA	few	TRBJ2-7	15	CASSDPRQGTYEQYF	TGTGCCAGCAGCGATCCAAGGCAGGGGACCTACGAGCAGTACTTC
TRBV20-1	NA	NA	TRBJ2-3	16	CSASLAGSISTDTQYF	TGCAGTGCTAGTTTGGCGGGTTCCATTAGCACAGATACGCAGTATTTT
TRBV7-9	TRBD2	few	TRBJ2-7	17	CASNLIGTGTTSYEQYF	TGTGCCAGCAACCTAATTGGGACCGGGACTACCTCCTACGAGCAGTACTTC
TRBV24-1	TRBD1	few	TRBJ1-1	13	CATSRGMDTEAFF	TGTGCCACCTCCAGGGGGATGGACACTGAAGCTTTCTTT
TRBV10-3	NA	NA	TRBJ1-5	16	CAISESTPGGNQPQHF	TGTGCCATCAGTGAGTCGACTCCGGGGGGCAATCAGCCCCAGCATTTT
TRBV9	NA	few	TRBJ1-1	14	CASSPWAGGAEAFF	TGTGCCAGCAGCCCTTGGGCTGGGGGCGCAGAAGCTTTCTTT
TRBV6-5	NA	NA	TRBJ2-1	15	CASSYDGVVGNEQFF	TGTGCCAGCAGTTACGACGGGGTTGTCGGCAATGAGCAGTTCTTC
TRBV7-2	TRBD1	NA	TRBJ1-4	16	CASSSSSGTGNEKLFF	TGTGCCAGCAGCTCCTCCAGCGGGACAGGGAATGAAAAACTGTTTTTT
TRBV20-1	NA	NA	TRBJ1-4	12	CSATRRGQNFLF	TGCAGTGCTACCAGAAGGGGACAAAACTTCCTCTTT
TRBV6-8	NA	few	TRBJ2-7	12	CASSYSHWGQYF	TGTGCCAGCAGTTACTCCCATTGGGGGCAGTACTTC
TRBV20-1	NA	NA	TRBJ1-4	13	CSATGWSDEKLFF	TGCAGTGCCACTGGATGGTCGGATGAAAAACTGTTTTTT
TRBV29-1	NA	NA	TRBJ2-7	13	CSVPGIEYYEQYF	TGCAGCGTTCCCGGGATCGAGTACTACGAGCAGTACTTC
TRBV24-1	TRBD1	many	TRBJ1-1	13	CATSDGTGDEAFF	TGTGCCACCAGTGACGGGACAGGGGATGAAGCTTTCTTT
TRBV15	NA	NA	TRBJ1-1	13	CATSRDQGRGAFF	TGTGCCACCAGCAGAGATCAGGGACGGGGAGCTTTCTTT
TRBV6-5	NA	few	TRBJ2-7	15	CASSYSASDAYEQYF	TGTGCCAGCAGTTACTCGGCTAGCGACGCCTACGAGCAGTACTTC
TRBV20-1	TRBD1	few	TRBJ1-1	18	CSANSPGQGRTMNTEAFF	TGCAGTGCAAATTCACCGGGACAGGGAAGGACAATGAACACTGAAGCTTTCTTT
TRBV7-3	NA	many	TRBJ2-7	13	CASSPDLSYEQYF	TGTGCCAGCAGCCCCGATCTGAGCTACGAGCAGTACTTC
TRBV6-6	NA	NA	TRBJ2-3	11	CASSRPGTEYF	TGTGCCAGCTCTCGACCGGGCACCGAGTATTTT
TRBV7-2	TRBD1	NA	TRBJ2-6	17	CASSSSGGFSGANVLTF	TGTGCCAGCAGCTCATCAGGGGGTTTCTCTGGGGCCAACGTCCTGACTTTC
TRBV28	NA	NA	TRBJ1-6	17	CASSFDEGTSYNSPLHF	TGTGCCAGCAGTTTCGATGAGGGGACCTCCTATAATTCACCCCTCCACTTT
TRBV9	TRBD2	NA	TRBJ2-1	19	CASSAEQSSGRLSYNEQFF	TGTGCCAGCAGCGCCGAACAGTCTAGCGGGAGACTGTCCTACAATGAGCAGTTCTTC
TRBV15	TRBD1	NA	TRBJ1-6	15	CAASRDRQGSSPLHF	TGTGCCGCCAGCAGAGATCGACAGGGTAGTTCACCCCTCCACTTT
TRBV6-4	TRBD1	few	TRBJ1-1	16	CASSDSARGKYTEAFF	TGTGCCAGCAGTGACTCTGCCAGGGGGAAGTATACTGAAGCTTTCTTT
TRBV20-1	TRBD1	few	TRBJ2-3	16	CSALYLGQDKRDTQYF	TGCAGTGCTTTGTATTTAGGACAGGATAAGAGGGATACGCAGTATTTT
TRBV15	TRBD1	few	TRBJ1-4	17	CATSSPGGPATNEKLFF	TGTGCCACCAGCAGTCCAGGGGGCCCGGCAACTAATGAAAAACTGTTTTTT
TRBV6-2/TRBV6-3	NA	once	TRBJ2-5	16	CASSDYAGTGEETQYF	TGTGCCAGCAGTGACTACGCCGGGACTGGGGAAGAGACCCAGTACTTC
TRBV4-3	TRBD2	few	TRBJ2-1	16	CASSSISGDLYNEQFF	TGCGCCAGCAGCTCGATTAGCGGGGACCTCTACAATGAGCAGTTCTTC
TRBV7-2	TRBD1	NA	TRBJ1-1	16	CASSLDTGAPSAEAFF	TGTGCCAGCAGCTTAGATACAGGGGCCCCCTCGGCTGAAGCTTTCTTT
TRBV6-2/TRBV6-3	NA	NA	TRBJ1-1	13	CASNSYQNTEAFF	TGTGCCAGCAATTCATATCAGAACACTGAAGCTTTCTTT
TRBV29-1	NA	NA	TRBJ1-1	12	CSARDTFTEAFF	TGCAGCGCCCGGGACACCTTCACTGAAGCTTTCTTT
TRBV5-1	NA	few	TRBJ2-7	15	CASSLGSRGGDEQYF	TGCGCCAGCAGCTTGGGGAGTCGGGGTGGGGACGAGCAGTACTTC
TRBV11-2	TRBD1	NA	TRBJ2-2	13	CASSSDRAGELFF	TGTGCCAGCAGCTCAGACAGGGCCGGGGAGCTGTTTTTT
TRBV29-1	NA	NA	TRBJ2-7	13	CSVEARASYEQYF	TGCAGCGTTGAGGCCAGGGCAAGCTACGAGCAGTACTTC
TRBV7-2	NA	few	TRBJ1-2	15	CASSLVRPGVNGYTF	TGTGCCAGCAGCTTAGTCCGGCCGGGGGTAAATGGCTACACCTTC
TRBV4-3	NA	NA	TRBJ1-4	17	CASSQDPSHATNEKLFF	TGCGCCAGCAGCCAGGATCCTTCCCATGCAACTAATGAAAAACTGTTTTTT
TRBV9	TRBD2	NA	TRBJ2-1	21	CASSRPSTGTSLGSPYNEQFF	TGTGCCAGCAGCCGACCCTCAACCGGGACTAGCCTGGGTAGCCCCTACAATGAGCAGTTCTTC
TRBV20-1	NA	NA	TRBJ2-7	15	CSVSALLILSDEQYF	TGCAGTGTCTCAGCCTTGCTGATCCTATCGGACGAGCAGTACTTC
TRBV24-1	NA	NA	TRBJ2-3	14	CATSDPVGGDTQYF	TGTGCCACCAGTGATCCTGTTGGCGGAGATACGCAGTATTTT
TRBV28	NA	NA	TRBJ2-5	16	CASSPILHRYQETQYF	TGTGCCAGCAGTCCAATACTCCATCGGTACCAAGAGACCCAGTACTTC